This note documents a single T cell receptor (beta chain) sequence. Original analysis: It was from reference gene primer amplification that nucleated cell counts were estimated. TCRdb's table, derived via immunoSEQ multiplex PCR, lists solely in-frame clones and lacks some. That table gives V, J and clone size, and the DNA gave D and trimming. The sample carries 250,000 to 350,000 clones, 70% to 90% recorded once. This CDR3 spans 17 amino acids. The junction had 6 bases not matched to a gene; V was cut back by 1 base and J by 4 bases. The germline V gene encodes CDR1 SGHDT and CDR2 YYEEEE. This sample is drawn from a study of blood T cell repertoires in COVID-19. Study-level information: Sites across the United States, Italy and Spain contributed samples from acute and convalescent COVID-19. Sources were T cells, B-cell-depleted T cells, or PBMCs; the material itself was cDNA or gDNA.

The chain employs TRBV5-6 and TRBJ1-5; 12 positions agree with TRBD1. Sequences were obtained from peripheral blood. The receptor's source is a woman in her seventies with COVID-19, enrolled during active disease. CDR3: CASSLYGTGGLNQPQHF. For the CDR3, the DNA is TGTGCCAGCAGCTTGTACGGGACAGGGGGCCTTAATCAGCCCCAGCATTTT.